The T cell receptor beta chain described here comes from a study of Tregs in tolerant kidney transplant recipients. The CDR3 sequence is 16 residues long. V shed 9 bases, J shed 1 base, and the junction held 10 bases outside the gene matches. Germline V CDR1 and CDR2: MDHEN, SYDVKM. Profiled with immunoSEQ multiplex PCR; TCRdb holds only in-frame clones, not every one. The sample records about 94,000 clones, 90% to 95% being singletons. The sequenced sample was CD4+ T cells from blood, obtained before the transplant. The clonotype was recovered from a human donor who received a combined kidney and bone marrow transplant. V and J are TRBV28 and TRBJ2-2; TRBD1 aligns across 8 bases. The chain's CDR3 is CASTSIGTGNTGELFF. Here the CDR3 DNA reads TGTGCCAGTACTTCGATTGGGACAGGGAACACCGGGGAGCTGTTTTTT.